Detailed here is one T cell receptor (beta chain). This entry belongs to a study of blood T cell repertoires in COVID-19. Individuals drawn from 24 US areas were roughly 18 to 89 years old. Study processing details: The assay estimated nucleated cells by amplifying reference gene primers. Method: immunoSEQ multiplex PCR; TCRdb's copy keeps in-frame clones and lacks some. That table furnishes V, J and clone size, whereas the DNA furnished D and trimming. The profile shows about 200,000 clones, around four fifths of them singletons. The CDR3 sequence is 15 residues long. With V trimmed by 5 bases and J by 6 bases, 7 bases remained unmatched. Per the germline V gene, CDR1 is SGHTA and CDR2 is FQGNSA.

The chain combines TRBV7-2 with TRBJ2-3; 11 nucleotides agree with TRBD2. The sequence came from a woman aged 50 to 60 who had been exposed to COVID-19. Sequencing used PBMCs or T cells enriched from blood (not recorded which). The chain's CDR3 is CASSTSSGGRDTQYF. DNA for the CDR3: TGTGCCAGCAGCACCTCTAGCGGGGGGAGGGATACGCAGTATTTT.